Listed below are T cell receptor beta chains from one sample, sequenced in a study of blood T cell repertoires in COVID-19. Profiling relied on immunoSEQ multiplex PCR, and the TCRdb table lists in-frame clones only, not all of them. The sample consists of under 200,000 clones, about 83% of them appearing once. Sequencing used peripheral blood. These receptor sequences come from a human donor in a cohort sampled during active COVID-19. Each CDR3 is given with its conserved first and last residue. The order of the fields is J gene, D gene, V gene, clone size, CDR3 DNA, CDR3 protein. A D gene is named only where the DNA matches it firmly. Clone size, where shown, is once, few, many, or a class for clones that have expanded.

TRBJ1-1,TRBD1,TRBV11-2,-,TGTGCCAGCAGTCAAGGGGGCCCGATGGGAGCTTTCTTT,CASSQGGPMGAFF
TRBJ1-6,-,TRBV11-2,-,TGTGCCAGCAGCTTAGGGCGGGATTCACCCCTCCACTTT,CASSLGRDSPLHF
TRBJ2-3,-,TRBV27,-,TGTGCCAGCACCACCCAGGATACGCAGTATTTT,CASTTQDTQYF
TRBJ2-7,TRBD2,TRBV6-2/TRBV6-3,-,TGTGCCAGCAGTCCGGGACTAGCGGGAGCTCTCGAGCAGTACTTC,CASSPGLAGALEQYF
TRBJ2-5,TRBD2,TRBV3-1/TRBV3-2,-,TGTGCCAGCAGCCAAGAGCCAGCGGGGGTCAAAGAGACCCAGTACTTC,CASSQEPAGVKETQYF
TRBJ1-4,-,TRBV11-1,once,TGTGCCAGCAGCCTCACCGGGACAACTAATGAAAAACTGTTTTTT,CASSLTGTTNEKLFF
TRBJ1-2,TRBD1,TRBV19,few,TGTGCCAGTAGTATTTCGACAGGGGCGGGTGGCTACACCTTC,CASSISTGAGGYTF
TRBJ2-2,TRBD1,TRBV5-8,-,TGTGCCAGCAGACGAAGACAGGGGGCGAGAACCGGGGAGCTGTTTTTT,CASRRRQGARTGELFF
TRBJ2-7,-,TRBV21-1,-,TGTGCCAGCAGCAAAGCCGCGGTCTCCTACGAGCAGTACTTC,CASSKAAVSYEQYF
TRBJ2-1,-,TRBV6-5,few,TGTGCCAGCAGCAAAAGGGGGGGAAATGAGCAGTTCTTC,CASSKRGGNEQFF
TRBJ1-1,-,TRBV19,-,TGTGCCAGTAGTATCAGCGTTCTGTCGAACACTGAAGCTTTCTTT,CASSISVLSNTEAFF
TRBJ2-3,TRBD2,TRBV4-2,-,TGTGCCAGCAGCCAAGATCTCCCCCCAGCGGGAACGGGCACAGATACGCAGTATTTT,CASSQDLPPAGTGTDTQYF
TRBJ1-1,TRBD1,TRBV3-1/TRBV3-2,-,TGTGCCAGCAGCCCCGACAGGGGGAACACTGAAGCTTTCTTT,CASSPDRGNTEAFF
TRBJ2-7,TRBD2,TRBV7-2,-,TGTGCCACCTGTCCTAGCGGGGGGGCATACGAGCAGTACTTC,CATCPSGGAYEQYF
TRBJ2-1,-,TRBV5-4,-,TGTGCCAGCAGCCTATCCTCCGCCTACAATGAGCAGTTCTTC,CASSLSSAYNEQFF
TRBJ1-1,TRBD1,TRBV3-1/TRBV3-2,-,TGTGCCAGCAGCCCCGGGACAGGGGTTACTGAAGCTTTCTTT,CASSPGTGVTEAFF
TRBJ2-1,-,TRBV24-1,-,TGTGCCACCAGTTTTAACAGCTTGGACAATGAGCAGTTCTTC,CATSFNSLDNEQFF
TRBJ2-7,TRBD2,TRBV6-5,-,TGTGCCAGCAGTTACTCGGGCGGGGGATCCTACGAGCAGTACTTC,CASSYSGGGSYEQYF
TRBJ1-2,-,TRBV6-6,-,TGTGCCAGCAGTTACTCTACAGGGTATGGCTACACCTTC,CASSYSTGYGYTF
TRBJ1-3,TRBD1,TRBV19,-,TGTGCCAGTAACACAGGGGGCGGTGGAAACACCATATATTTT,CASNTGGGGNTIYF
TRBJ2-5,TRBD1,TRBV19,-,TGTGCCAGTAGTCAGGGACAGCAAGAGACCCAGTACTTC,CASSQGQQETQYF
TRBJ2-7,TRBD2,TRBV19,-,TGTGCCAGTAGTGGGACTAGCGGGAGCTACGAGCAGTACTTC,CASSGTSGSYEQYF
TRBJ1-2,TRBD1,TRBV7-9,-,TGTGCCAGCAGCCCCGGGACAGGGGGCGTCTATGGCTACACCTTC,CASSPGTGGVYGYTF
TRBJ2-7,TRBD1,TRBV6-6,once,TGTGCCAGCAGAGCCACAGGGGGCCCCGAAGGAGAGCAGTACTTC,CASRATGGPEGEQYF
TRBJ1-2,-,TRBV7-2,-,TGTGCCAGCAGCTTAGGGGCAGGGAAGGTCTATGGCTACACCTTC,CASSLGAGKVYGYTF
TRBJ1-2,-,TRBV4-2,-,TGTGCCAGCAGCCCCCCCCAGGGGAATAAGGATGGCTACACCTTC,CASSPPQGNKDGYTF
TRBJ1-2,TRBD1,TRBV10-2,-,TGCGCCAGCCTCGGGGAAGACAGGGGCGCACCTAACTATGGCTACACCTTC,CASLGEDRGAPNYGYTF
TRBJ2-7,-,TRBV5-1,-,TGCGCCAGCAGCTTACGGGGGTCCACCTACGAGCAGTACTTC,CASSLRGSTYEQYF
TRBJ1-3,-,TRBV11-2,-,TGTGCCAGCAGCGCCGGGAGGGCTTCCAGCTCTGGAAACACCATATATTTT,CASSAGRASSSGNTIYF
TRBJ2-7,TRBD1,TRBV29-1,few,TGCAGCGTTGGCGGACAGGGTTACTACGAGCAGTACTTC,CSVGGQGYYEQYF
TRBJ2-7,-,TRBV6-2/TRBV6-3,-,TGTGCCAGCAGTTACTCGAGAGGTAGGCCTTCGTACGAGCAGTACTTC,CASSYSRGRPSYEQYF
TRBJ1-6,TRBD1,TRBV7-2,-,TGTGCCAGCAGCTCAGGGGGTTCCTATAATTCACCCCTCCACTTT,CASSSGGSYNSPLHF
TRBJ2-7,TRBD2,TRBV7-2,-,TGTGCCAGCAGCTTAACTAGCGGGAATCGGGGCGAGCAGTACTTC,CASSLTSGNRGEQYF
TRBJ2-7,TRBD2,TRBV3-1/TRBV3-2,-,TGTGCCAGCAGCCAAGTGGGGCCTCAGGCGGGAGTAAGGTACGAGCAGTACTTC,CASSQVGPQAGVRYEQYF
TRBJ2-7,-,TRBV5-1,-,TGCGCCAGCAGCTTCGGGACACAATACGAGCAGTACTTC,CASSFGTQYEQYF
TRBJ2-7,TRBD1,TRBV7-9,-,TGTGCCAGCAGCTTTGGGACAGGACCCTACGAGCAGTACTTC,CASSFGTGPYEQYF
TRBJ2-7,TRBD2,TRBV7-3,-,TGTGCCAGCAGCTCGGGACTAGCGGGGGGCTACTCCTACGAGCAGTACTTC,CASSSGLAGGYSYEQYF
TRBJ1-3,-,TRBV9,-,TGTGCCAGCAGCGTATCGGCGGAGGGAGGAAACACCATATATTTT,CASSVSAEGGNTIYF
TRBJ1-1,-,TRBV18,-,TGTGCCAGCTCACCGGGCGGACAGACCCCTGAAGCTTTCTTT,CASSPGGQTPEAFF
TRBJ2-2,-,TRBV19,-,TGTGCCAGTAGTATAGAAGCGCGATACACCGGGGAGCTGTTTTTT,CASSIEARYTGELFF
TRBJ2-2,TRBD1,TRBV7-2,-,TGTGCCAGCAGCCTACGGACAGGGCTGAACACCGGGGAGCTGTTTTTT,CASSLRTGLNTGELFF
TRBJ2-5,TRBD2,TRBV3-1/TRBV3-2,-,TGTGCCAGCAGCCAAGGAGCACTAGCGGGAAAAAAAGAGACCCAGTACTTC,CASSQGALAGKKETQYF
TRBJ1-2,-,TRBV6-5,-,TGTGCCAGCAAAATAGGGGCTAACTATGGCTACACCTTC,CASKIGANYGYTF
TRBJ2-3,TRBD2,TRBV28,-,TGTGCCAGCAGCCTTAGCGGGACTAGCACAGATACGCAGTATTTT,CASSLSGTSTDTQYF
TRBJ2-7,TRBD2,TRBV19,once,TGTGCCAGTAGTGAGCTTCGGGGGGGACGCGGCGAGCAGTACTTC,CASSELRGGRGEQYF
TRBJ1-1,-,TRBV20-1,-,TGCAGTGCTAGTCGCAGCGGCGGGGGGGGGACTGAAGCTTTCTTT,CSASRSGGGGTEAFF
TRBJ1-2,-,TRBV2,-,TGTGCCAGCAGTGAGAGGACAGTCTATGGCTACACCTTC,CASSERTVYGYTF
TRBJ1-6,-,TRBV6-5,few,TGTGCCAGCAGTTACTTTCAGGGAGGGAATTCACCCCTCCACTTT,CASSYFQGGNSPLHF
TRBJ2-7,-,TRBV5-4,-,TGTGCCAGCAGCTTAAAAAGCTCTTCCTACGAGCAGTACTTC,CASSLKSSSYEQYF
TRBJ2-6,-,TRBV5-4,-,TGTGCCAGCAGCCGCGGCGGGGCCGCGCGTGGGGGCTCTGGGGCCAACGTCCTGACTTTC,CASSRGGAARGGSGANVLTF
TRBJ2-7,TRBD2,TRBV5-4,-,TGTGCCAGCAGCCTCTCCGGGACTAGCGCCTACGAGCAGTACTTC,CASSLSGTSAYEQYF